This T cell receptor beta chain comes out of a study of lung T cells in sarcoidosis with Löfgren's syndrome. On the study more broadly: Löfgren's syndrome patients were the main repertoire analysis focus. Overall study findings and caveats: Shared TRAV12-1 and TRBV2 CDR3 motifs were reported across several patients. The most expanded V genes in Löfgren's patients were reportedly TRAV12-1 and TRBV2. In alpha-beta pairs, TRAV12-1 favored TRBV2, and their CDR3s were homologous.

The length of the CDR3 is 13 residues. Germline V gives CDR1 MDHEN, CDR2 SYDVKM. With 0 bases removed from V and 10 bases from J, the gap between germline ends came to 11 bases. This clonotype has more than one count but fewer than ten. Its antigen is currently unknown. TCRdb called the reads again in MiXCR, with one record for every CDR3 protein. The table shows roughly 63,000 distinct CDR3 sequences, with approximately 21% occurring only once. The clonotype comes from a human donor with sarcoidosis (Löfgren's syndrome or another form), or a control subject (not recorded which). The sample consisted of CD4+ T cells from PBMCs. V is TRBV28 and J is TRBJ2-3, with TRBD2 as a possible D gene (7 bases). CDR3 region: CASSLWGGAAQYF. The DNA for the CDR3 is TGTGCCAGCAGTTTATGGGGGGGGGCGGCGCAGTATTTT.